A selection of T cell receptor beta chains follows, all from one sample in a study of T-cell reconstitution after alpha-beta-depleted transplantation in children. One entry per CDR3 protein, called by TCRdb with MiXCR from the PCR reads. This table holds about 540,000 distinct CDR3 sequences, approximately 20% found once. The sample in question was PBMCs from the stem cell graft donor, obtained from the stem cell graft. Source of these receptors: a human donor who donated a stem cell graft to a child with acute lymphoblastic leukemia. Each CDR3 is given with its conserved first and last residue. D genes are given only for firm matches. Size is stated for part of the rows, as once, few or many counts, or as a class when the clone is expanded.

-	TRBJ2-1	15	TRBV20-1	-	CSAREGAGPHNEQFF	TGCAGTGCTAGAGAGGGGGCGGGCCCCCACAATGAGCAGTTCTTC
-	TRBJ1-2	12	TRBV15	-	CATSTERYGYTF	TGTGCCACCAGCACTGAGCGGTATGGCTACACCTTC
few	TRBJ2-1	14	TRBV20-1	-	CSAPGRGSYNEQFF	TGCAGTGCCCCGGGCAGGGGATCCTACAATGAGCAGTTCTTC
-	TRBJ2-1	15	TRBV19	TRBD2	CASSTAGEAYNEQFF	TGTGCCAGTAGTACAGCGGGAGAAGCCTACAATGAGCAGTTCTTC
-	TRBJ2-2	16	TRBV29-1	TRBD2	CSVATSGSKGSGELFF	TGCAGCGTTGCGACTAGCGGGAGTAAGGGGTCCGGGGAGCTGTTTTTT
-	TRBJ2-7	15	TRBV6-5	TRBD1	CASSYSDRGFDEQYF	TGTGCCAGCAGTTACTCGGACAGGGGCTTCGACGAGCAGTACTTC
-	TRBJ2-7	17	TRBV20-1	TRBD2	CSAREDRTSGRSYEQYF	TGCAGTGCTAGAGAGGACAGGACTAGCGGGAGGTCCTACGAGCAGTACTTC
-	TRBJ2-1	17	TRBV5-1	TRBD2	CASSWGLAGEAYNEQFF	TGCGCCAGCAGCTGGGGACTAGCGGGAGAGGCCTACAATGAGCAGTTCTTC
-	TRBJ2-5	15	TRBV25-1	TRBD2	CASSAPGTREETQYF	TGTGCCAGCAGTGCTCCCGGGACTAGGGAAGAGACCCAGTACTTC
-	TRBJ2-7	13	TRBV20-1	TRBD1	CSVIEQGAGEQYF	TGCAGTGTGATCGAACAGGGGGCCGGCGAGCAGTACTTC
-	TRBJ2-2	17	TRBV27	-	CASSLNMLGALTGELFF	TGTGCCAGCAGTTTAAATATGTTGGGGGCCCTCACCGGGGAGCTGTTTTTT
-	TRBJ1-2	14	TRBV20-1	-	CSAPDRDTYYGYTF	TGCAGTGCCCCCGATAGGGACACCTACTATGGCTACACCTTC
few	TRBJ2-7	14	TRBV20-1	TRBD2	CSARGWTSPHEQYF	TGCAGTGCTAGAGGGTGGACTAGCCCCCACGAGCAGTACTTC
many	TRBJ1-6	15	TRBV20-1	TRBD1	CSARDPTGDNSPLHF	TGCAGTGCTAGAGATCCCACAGGGGATAATTCACCCCTCCACTTT
few	TRBJ2-7	14	TRBV5-1	TRBD2	CASSFTSGFYEQYF	TGCGCCAGCAGTTTCACTAGCGGGTTCTACGAGCAGTACTTC
-	TRBJ2-1	14	TRBV18	-	CASSPISRGNEQFF	TGTGCCAGCTCACCAATCAGCCGAGGCAATGAGCAGTTCTTC
-	TRBJ2-3	16	TRBV11-3	-	CASSLDGGRSTDTQYF	TGTGCCAGCAGCTTAGACGGTGGGAGAAGCACAGATACGCAGTATTTT
-	TRBJ1-2	16	TRBV10-3	-	CAISERVTLATYGYTF	TGTGCCATCAGTGAACGAGTTACCCTCGCGACCTATGGCTACACCTTC
-	TRBJ2-1	17	TRBV5-1	-	CASSLEVGLLDTNEQFF	TGCGCCAGCAGCTTGGAGGTCGGGCTGCTGGACACCAATGAGCAGTTCTTC
few	TRBJ2-7	15	TRBV5-6	TRBD1	CASSAGTGRLYEQYF	TGTGCCAGCAGCGCAGGGACAGGGAGGCTCTACGAGCAGTACTTC
few	TRBJ1-2	13	TRBV12-3/TRBV12-4	-	CASSPPAIHGYTF	TGTGCCAGCAGTCCCCCCGCTATCCATGGCTACACCTTC
few	TRBJ2-1	16	TRBV6-1	TRBD2	CASSLPASGPYNEQFF	TGTGCCAGCAGCCTTCCGGCTAGCGGGCCCTACAATGAGCAGTTCTTC
-	TRBJ1-4	13	TRBV20-1	-	CSARNPGKEKLFF	TGCAGTGCTAGGAACCCAGGGAAGGAAAAACTGTTTTTT
-	TRBJ2-7	15	TRBV18	-	CASSPRVTGLYEQYF	TGTGCCAGCTCCCCACGCGTTACGGGACTCTACGAGCAGTACTTC
-	TRBJ2-3	17	TRBV7-6	TRBD2	CASSATSGSLSTDTQYF	TGTGCCAGCAGCGCGACTAGCGGGAGCCTCAGCACAGATACGCAGTATTTT
-	TRBJ2-7	14	TRBV12-3/TRBV12-4	TRBD1	CASRAGGAIVEQYF	TGTGCCAGCAGGGCAGGGGGCGCGATAGTCGAGCAGTACTTC
few	TRBJ2-1	16	TRBV29-1	TRBD2	CSVEGLAGGHHNEQFF	TGCAGCGTTGAGGGACTAGCGGGAGGGCACCACAATGAGCAGTTCTTC
-	TRBJ2-7	13	TRBV12-3/TRBV12-4	-	CASSSDSFYEQYF	TGTGCCAGCAGTTCGGACAGTTTCTACGAGCAGTACTTC
few	TRBJ1-2	13	TRBV29-1	TRBD1	CSVKQGISYGYTF	TGCAGCGTAAAACAGGGGATTTCGTATGGCTACACCTTC
few	TRBJ2-2	17	TRBV6-5	-	CASSYSPSGTYTGELFF	TGTGCCAGCAGTTACTCACCATCCGGGACATACACCGGGGAGCTGTTTTTT
-	TRBJ1-2	11	TRBV30	-	CAWSPGRTYTF	TGTGCCTGGAGTCCGGGCCGCACTTACACCTTC
-	TRBJ2-7	13	TRBV27	TRBD1	CASSYQTGASQYF	TGTGCCAGCAGCTACCAAACAGGGGCGTCGCAGTACTTC
-	TRBJ1-3	16	TRBV4-2	-	CASSLVLGTRGNTIYF	TGTGCCAGCAGTCTCGTCCTTGGGACAAGAGGAAACACCATATATTTT
few	TRBJ1-1	14	TRBV7-8	TRBD1	CASSHRGPRTEAFF	TGTGCCAGCAGCCACAGGGGGCCGCGCACTGAAGCTTTCTTT
many	TRBJ2-1	13	TRBV20-1	TRBD1	CSAGTGAYNEQFF	TGCAGTGCTGGGACAGGGGCTTACAATGAGCAGTTCTTC
-	TRBJ1-5	14	TRBV20-1	-	CSATSGSLGQPQHF	TGCAGTGCTACCTCCGGCAGCCTCGGGCAGCCCCAGCATTTT
-	TRBJ2-7	16	TRBV15	-	CATSRAHRGEGYEQYF	TGTGCCACCAGCAGAGCCCACCGGGGAGAAGGCTACGAGCAGTACTTC
-	TRBJ2-7	14	TRBV12-3/TRBV12-4	-	CASSLRERLYEQYF	TGTGCCAGCAGTTTACGGGAGAGACTTTACGAGCAGTACTTC
few	TRBJ2-7	13	TRBV12-3/TRBV12-4	-	CASRRGPTYEQYF	TGTGCCAGCAGGAGGGGCCCGACCTACGAGCAGTACTTC
few	TRBJ1-2	12	TRBV27	-	CASSHREGGYTF	TGTGCCAGCAGTCACAGGGAGGGCGGCTACACCTTC
few	TRBJ2-1	12	TRBV24-1	-	CATSDSWAQQFF	TGTGCCACCAGTGATTCTTGGGCCCAGCAGTTCTTC
few	TRBJ2-7	13	TRBV2	-	CASSHPLRYEQYF	TGTGCCAGCAGTCACCCCCTTCGCTACGAGCAGTACTTC
many	TRBJ2-1	15	TRBV6-2/TRBV6-3	TRBD2	CASLISGRARSEQFF	TGTGCCAGCTTGATTAGCGGGAGGGCCCGTAGTGAGCAGTTCTTC
-	TRBJ1-5	13	TRBV10-3	TRBD1	CAIGVTGDQPQHF	TGTGCCATCGGAGTGACAGGGGATCAGCCCCAGCATTTT
few	TRBJ2-4	13	TRBV2	-	CASRARNQNIQYF	TGTGCCAGCAGAGCGAGAAACCAAAACATTCAGTACTTC
few	TRBJ1-1	15	TRBV10-3	TRBD1	CAISLTGGGGTEAFF	TGTGCCATCAGTCTGACAGGGGGCGGCGGCACTGAAGCTTTCTTT
few	TRBJ2-2	16	TRBV5-1	TRBD2	CASSALSGRAAGELFF	TGCGCCAGCAGCGCACTCAGCGGGAGGGCCGCCGGGGAGCTGTTTTTT